A selection of T cell receptor beta chains follows, all from one sample in a study of blood T cell repertoires in COVID-19. The protocol was immunoSEQ multiplex PCR, while the TCRdb copy is restricted to in-frame clones and leaves out a portion. Of approximately 90,000 clones detected, over 70% appear once; the ten largest clones hold 30% to 35%. The source material was peripheral blood. These receptors were taken from a woman aged 80 or older with active or convalescent COVID-19. Both conserved end residues are part of each CDR3. D genes are given only for firm matches. Size is stated for part of the rows, as once, few or many counts, or as a class when the clone is expanded.

>TRBD1|TRBV9|NA|TRBJ1-6
TGTGCCAGCAGCGGTTTGGGACAGATTAATTCACCCCTCCACTTT
CASSGLGQINSPLHF
>TRBD2|TRBV4-3|NA|TRBJ2-1
TGCGCCAGCAGCCAAGATCCCCAGCGGGGGGGCAATGAGCAGTTCTTC
CASSQDPQRGGNEQFF
>TRBD2|TRBV5-1|once|TRBJ2-1
TGCGCCAGCAGCCCTGATAGCGGGAGATCTTACAATGAGCAGTTCTTC
CASSPDSGRSYNEQFF
>NA|TRBV6-2/TRBV6-3|NA|TRBJ2-7
TGTGCCAGCAGTTACCCCGGACACCCTTCCGTTTCTAGGCAGTACTTC
CASSYPGHPSVSRQYF
>NA|TRBV11-2|NA|TRBJ1-6
TGTGCCAGCAGCTTAGTCCAGGGGATGTCACCCCTCCACTTT
CASSLVQGMSPLHF
>TRBD2|TRBV19|NA|TRBJ2-2
TGTGCCAGTAGTACCAGCGGGGGTTATACCGGGGAGCTGTTTTTT
CASSTSGGYTGELFF
>NA|TRBV6-5|NA|TRBJ1-1
TGTGCCAGCAGCCCGAAGGGAGAGAACACTGAAGCTTTCTTT
CASSPKGENTEAFF
>NA|TRBV12-3/TRBV12-4|NA|TRBJ2-5
TGTGCCAGCAACCGGTGGGAGGAAGAGACCCAGTACTTC
CASNRWEEETQYF
>NA|TRBV21-1|NA|TRBJ1-2
TGTGCCAGCAGCGGGAGGCGGGAGCAGTTAGCTAACTATGGCTACACCTTC
CASSGRREQLANYGYTF
>NA|TRBV24-1|NA|TRBJ1-2
TGTGCCACCAGTGACCCTACAGACTATGGCTACACCTTC
CATSDPTDYGYTF
>TRBD1|TRBV3-1/TRBV3-2|NA|TRBJ2-5
TGTGCCAGCAGTCGACAGGGTGGTGGGGAGACCCAGTACTTC
CASSRQGGGETQYF
>NA|TRBV3-1/TRBV3-2|few|TRBJ1-5
TGTGCCAGCAGCTACTCACAGGGCCTTAAGCCCCAGCATTTT
CASSYSQGLKPQHF
>TRBD2|TRBV18|NA|TRBJ2-1
TGTGCCAGCTCACCACGTACTAGCGGCGGGTACAATGAGCAGTTCTTC
CASSPRTSGGYNEQFF
>TRBD1|TRBV27|NA|TRBJ2-1
TGTGCCAGCAGTTTATGGGGGACAGGTGCCTTCTCCTACAATGAGCAGTTCTTC
CASSLWGTGAFSYNEQFF
>NA|TRBV5-1|NA|TRBJ2-5
TGCGCCAGCAGCTTAGAACGGTTAGAGACCCAGTACTTC
CASSLERLETQYF
>TRBD1|TRBV3-1/TRBV3-2|NA|TRBJ1-3
TGTGCCAGCAGCCAAGATACGGGACAGTTAAACACCATATATTTT
CASSQDTGQLNTIYF
>NA|TRBV19|NA|TRBJ1-5
TGTGCCAGTAGTATGGTCAGGGGCTATAATCAGCCCCAGCATTTT
CASSMVRGYNQPQHF
>NA|TRBV7-2|once|TRBJ1-3
TGTGCCAGCAGCTTAGTCGGGGGAAACTCTGGAAACACCATATATTTT
CASSLVGGNSGNTIYF
>TRBD2|TRBV5-3|NA|TRBJ2-7
TGTGCCAGAAGCTTTAAATTTACTAGCGGGAGGGTATACGAGCAGTACTTC
CARSFKFTSGRVYEQYF
>NA|TRBV27|NA|TRBJ1-2
TGTGCCAGCAGCCGACAGCAATCCTACTATGGCTACACCTTC
CASSRQQSYYGYTF
>NA|TRBV27|NA|TRBJ1-6
TGTGCCAGCAGCTACCCGAGGGCAGGTTCACCCCTCCACTTT
CASSYPRAGSPLHF
>TRBD2|TRBV5-1|NA|TRBJ2-3
TGCGCCAGCAGCTGGGTACTAGCGACTAGCACAGATACGCAGTATTTT
CASSWVLATSTDTQYF
>TRBD1|TRBV5-1|NA|TRBJ1-2
TGCGCCAGCAGCTTACAGGGGGCAGAGTATGGCTACACCTTC
CASSLQGAEYGYTF
>NA|TRBV6-5|NA|TRBJ2-5
TGTGCCAGCAGTTACCAGAGAGGGGAGACCCAGTACTTC
CASSYQRGETQYF
>NA|TRBV28|NA|TRBJ1-3
TGTGCCAGCAGTCCCCAAGATTGGGCCCTCGGAAACACCATATATTTT
CASSPQDWALGNTIYF
>NA|TRBV11-2|NA|TRBJ1-1
TGTGCCAGCAGCTGGGGACACAGAACCATGAACACTGAAGCTTTCTTT
CASSWGHRTMNTEAFF
>NA|TRBV6-5|NA|TRBJ2-3
TGTGCCAGCAGCCGGGGGAAGGGCGGGACAGATACGCAGTATTTT
CASSRGKGGTDTQYF
>NA|TRBV29-1|NA|TRBJ1-1
TGCAGCGTGTCTGGCGGGGAGACTGAAGCTTTCTTT
CSVSGGETEAFF
>NA|TRBV6-5|NA|TRBJ1-1
TGTGCCAGCAGACTGGACTTCCGTAACACTGAAGCTTTCTTT
CASRLDFRNTEAFF
>NA|TRBV28|NA|TRBJ1-2
TGTGCCAGCAGTTCCAATGCAGGGGTCTATGGCTACACCTTC
CASSSNAGVYGYTF
>NA|TRBV24-1|NA|TRBJ1-5
TGTGCCACCAGTGAAGGCGGGGTATCTAGCAATCAGCCCCAGCATTTT
CATSEGGVSSNQPQHF
>TRBD2|TRBV6-2/TRBV6-3|NA|TRBJ2-1
TGTGCCAGCAGTCCGACTAGCGATGAGCAGTTCTTC
CASSPTSDEQFF
>NA|TRBV2|once|TRBJ2-7
TGTGCCAGCAACCCGGGAACCTCCTACGAGCAGTACTTC
CASNPGTSYEQYF
>TRBD2|TRBV7-7|NA|TRBJ2-1
TGTGCCAGCAGTCGCTCAGCGGGGGGTTCGGAGCGGTTCTTC
CASSRSAGGSERFF
>TRBD2|TRBV5-4|NA|TRBJ2-5
TGTGCCAGCAGCTTGGGCCCCCTGCGGGGGGGCCAAGAGACCCAGTACTTC
CASSLGPLRGGQETQYF
>NA|TRBV28|NA|TRBJ1-1
TGTGCCAGCAGCCAGAGGGAGGGATCGTCAACTGAAGCTTTCTTT
CASSQREGSSTEAFF
>NA|TRBV19|NA|TRBJ1-1
TGTGCCAGTAGTGTCCAGGGGCTCAACACTGAAGCTTTCTTT
CASSVQGLNTEAFF
>NA|TRBV12-3/TRBV12-4|NA|TRBJ1-1
TGTGCCAGCACCTTATGGAGGGATAAAGCTTTCTTT
CASTLWRDKAFF
>TRBD1|TRBV2|NA|TRBJ1-1
TGTGCCAGCAGTGAACTCAGGGGGATGGGGGAAGCTTTCTTT
CASSELRGMGEAFF
>TRBD2|TRBV7-9|NA|TRBJ2-3
TGTGCCAGCAGCTTGTCGCGGGGGGGCCGCACAGATACGCAGTATTTT
CASSLSRGGRTDTQYF